Presented here are 30 T cell receptor beta chains from one specimen sequenced in a study of shared clonotypes between healthy human individuals. The table came from immunoSEQ multiplex PCR; TCRdb's copy has only in-frame clones and leaves some out. Counted here are about 1 million clones, around 74% occurring once; the ten biggest clones make up 1.4%. The sequencing sample was made of memory CD4+ T cells sorted from blood. Subset specified: CD45RA-negative fraction. These receptors were obtained from a man younger than 30 in good health.

This chain uses TRBV6-1 with TRBJ2-1; D perhaps matches TRBD1 (6 bases). The CDR3 is made up of 14 amino acids. Germline values: CDR1 MNHNS, CDR2 SASEGT. Trimming shortened V by 9 bases and J by 0 bases, and 12 bases separated the two germline ends. This CDR3 reads CARFQGFSYNEQFF. The DNA for the CDR3 is TGTGCCAGATTTCAGGGGTTCTCCTACAATGAGCAGTTCTTC.

This sequence joins TRBV9 and TRBJ2-3; D ambiguous. V shed 4 bases and J shed 6 bases, with 6 bases lying between them. CDR3 length: 11 residues. The germline gives CDR1 SGDLS, CDR2 YYNGEE. CDR3 sequence reads: CASSRGDTQYF. As DNA, the CDR3 is TGTGCCAGCAGCCGTGGGGATACGCAGTATTTT.

The gene calls are TRBV18 and TRBJ2-3; 9 nucleotides match TRBD1. The germline V gene encodes CDR1 KGHSH and CDR2 LQKENI. The CDR3 is 16 residues long. J lost 4 bases, V lost 1 base, and 6 bases had no gene match. CDR3 nucleotides: TGTGCCAGCTCACCACTCATTGGGACAGGGTCAGATACGCAGTATTTT. Its translation is CASSPLIGTGSDTQYF.

A single count supports this clone. The chain uses TRBV28 and TRBJ1-5; D gene uncertain. The CDR3 has 17 amino acids. The V end lost 5 bases, the J end lost 0 bases, and 17 bases lay between the germline ends. The germline gives CDR1 MDHEN, CDR2 SYDVKM. The CDR3, as DNA: TGTGCCAGCAGTCTAGCCCATGGGGTATATAGCAATCAGCCCCAGCATTTT. This encodes CASSLAHGVYSNQPQHF.

The J gene is TRBJ2-1, the V gene TRBV5-1; maybe TRBD2 (7 bases). Germline V gives CDR1 SGHRS, CDR2 YFSETQ. This CDR3 spans 16 amino acids. Trimming removed 0 bases from V and 4 bases from J, with 14 bases in between. This chain's CDR3 is CASSLAVGGPYNEQFF. CDR3 DNA sequence: TGCGCCAGCAGCTTGGCCGTCGGGGGGCCATACAATGAGCAGTTCTTC.

The chain carries TRBV7-2 and TRBJ2-1; D is possibly TRBD2 (6 bases). The CDR3 totals 15 residues. Germline loops: CDR1 SGHTA, CDR2 FQGNSA. V lost 4 bases, J lost 6 bases, and 16 bases lay in between. This CDR3 reads CASSSPMAGLNEQFF. CDR3 nucleotides: TGTGCCAGCAGCTCCCCCATGGCGGGGCTCAATGAGCAGTTCTTC.

As for this clone: This same CDR3 is encoded by further DNA sequences in the sample. The chain uses TRBV4-1 and TRBJ1-4; 8 bases match TRBD1. Germline V gene data show CDR1 as MGHRA and CDR2 as YSYEKL. The J segment lost 4 bases and the V segment lost 1 base, leaving 5 bases of the junction unmatched. The CDR3 has 16 residues. Here the CDR3 reads CASSQGQGASNEKLFF. As DNA, the CDR3 is TGCGCCAGCAGCCAAGGGCAGGGGGCGAGTAATGAAAAACTGTTTTTT.

This clone was seen a handful of times. V gene TRBV5-6 combines with J gene TRBJ2-1; 10 nucleotides align to TRBD2. Per germline, CDR1 SGHDT and CDR2 YYEEEE. The CDR3 is 16 amino acids. V shed 4 bases, J shed 2 bases, and the junction held 6 bases outside the gene matches. CDR3 in amino acids: CASSGESGRAYNEQFF. For the CDR3, the DNA is TGTGCCAGCAGCGGGGAAAGCGGGAGGGCCTACAATGAGCAGTTCTTC.

V is TRBV29-1 and J is TRBJ2-1; 9 bases agree with TRBD2. The germline CDR1 and CDR2 sequences are SQVTM and ANQGSEA. CDR3 size: 16 residues. Losses at the gene ends were 4 bases for V and 3 bases for J; bases not matched to a gene: 10. DNA for the CDR3: TGCAGCGTTGGGGAGAGCGGGGGGATTATCTACAATGAGCAGTTCTTC. Its protein product is CSVGESGGIIYNEQFF.

This clone has only a few counts. This rearrangement joins TRBV5-4 to TRBJ2-6; D not resolved. With 2 bases removed from V and 0 bases from J, the gap between germline ends came to 0 bases. In germline, CDR1 is SGHNT, CDR2 YYREEE (reference sequence). The CDR3 sequence is 13 residues long. CDR3 coding DNA: TGTGCCAGCAGCTTCTCTGGGGCCAACGTCCTGACTTTC. This gives the protein CASSFSGANVLTF.

This chain joins TRBV19 and TRBJ2-3; TRBD2 might be the D (6 bases). The CDR3 runs to 13 residues. The V end lost 8 bases, the J end lost 2 bases, and 11 bases lay between the germline ends. Germline CDR1 reads LNHDA; CDR2 reads SQIVND (reference sequence). Here the CDR3 reads CASDSGTTDTQYF. CDR3 bases: TGTGCCAGTGATAGCGGAACCACAGATACGCAGTATTTT. The full variable domain, with the rest looked up from reference TRBV19 and TRBJ2-3, is DGGITQSPKYLFRKEGQNVTLSCEQNLNHDAMYWYRQDPGQGLRLIYYSQIVNDFQKGDIAEGYSVSREKKESFPLTVTSAQKNPTAFYLCASDSGTTDTQYFGPGTRLTVL.

The chain couples TRBV4-3 to TRBJ2-7, with unresolved D. Deletions cut 0 bases from V and 3 bases from J, with 6 bases between. CDR3 length equals 13 residues. Looked up from germline, CDR1 is LGHNA and CDR2 is YSLEER. CDR3 bases: TGCGCCAGCAGCCAAGATTGGGACTACGAGCAGTACTTC. Its translation is CASSQDWDYEQYF.

The chain has TRBV6-1 and TRBJ2-2; D not certain. Trimming shortened V by 7 bases and J by 4 bases, and 10 bases separated the two germline ends. This CDR3 comprises 13 residues. The V gene's germline CDR1 is MNHNS and CDR2 SASEGT. The CDR3 DNA reads as TGTGCCAGCAACACTATGGGCACCGGGGAGCTGTTTTTT. It specifies CASNTMGTGELFF.

In this sample, this clone turned up a few times. Other DNA sequences within the sample encode an identical CDR3. The rearrangement links TRBV5-1 to TRBJ2-5, with TRBD1 identical over 12 bases. V dropped 0 bases and J dropped 4; count of bases not matched to a gene: 4. CDR1 is SGHRS, CDR2 YFSETQ, per germline. The CDR3 consists of 16 residues. CDR3 in DNA: TGCGCCAGCAGCTTGGTGGGACAGGGGGCCGGAGAGACCCAGTACTTC. Translating gives CASSLVGQGAGETQYF.

A few counts support this clone. V usage is TRBV2 and J usage is TRBJ1-2; TRBD1 is a possible D gene (5 bases). Between the trimmed V and J ends, which lost 9 bases and 4 bases, there was a span of 9 bases. CDR3 size: 11 residues. Germline CDR1 and CDR2: SNHLY and FYNNEI. The CDR3 is CARQDFYGYTF. Here the CDR3 DNA reads TGTGCCAGACAGGACTTCTATGGCTACACCTTC.

The V gene is TRBV10-2, the J gene TRBJ2-5, with D maybe TRBD2 (5 bases). The CDR3 covers 14 residues. CDR1 is WSHSY and CDR2 is SAAADI in the germline V gene. V dropped 7 bases and J dropped 3 bases, with 15 bases sitting between them. CDR3 coding DNA: TGCGCCAGCACCCTCCCTAGGCGGGAAGAGACCCAGTACTTC. This sequence encodes CASTLPRREETQYF.

The J gene is TRBJ1-6, the V gene TRBV27; D unclear. CDR3 length equals 15 residues. Germline values: CDR1 MNHEY, CDR2 SMNVEV (reference sequence). Trimming removed 3 bases from V and 7 bases from J, with 13 bases in between. CDR3 coding DNA: TGTGCCAGCAGTTTGGCGGCTGCCATAAATTCACCCCTCCACTTT. Encoded protein: CASSLAAAINSPLHF.

CDR3 loop: CASSLQGLGTYEQYF. The CDR3 DNA is TGTGCCAGCAGCTTACAGGGTTTAGGGACCTACGAGCAGTACTTC. This chain joins TRBV7-2 and TRBJ2-7, with D maybe TRBD1 (5 bases). Germline V CDR1 and CDR2: SGHTA, FQGNSA. The ends were cut back, 2 bases at V and 2 bases at J, with 13 bases in the middle. CDR3 size: 15 residues.

The gene calls are TRBV5-1 and TRBJ1-6, with TRBD1 identical over 7 bases. CDR3 length equals 14 residues. CDR1 SGHRS and CDR2 YFSETQ come from the germline V gene. The V and J ends lost 3 bases and 7 bases, in that order; junction bases with no gene match: 4. The CDR3 sequence is CASSSDRENSPLHF. CDR3 nucleotides: TGCGCCAGCAGCTCAGACAGGGAAAATTCACCCCTCCACTTT. Combining the CDR3 with reference TRBV5-1 and TRBJ1-6 gives the whole variable domain KAGVTQTPRYLIKTRGQQVTLSCSPISGHRSVSWYQQTPGQGLQFLFEYFSETQRNKGNFPGRFSGRQFSNSRSEMNVSTLELGDSALYLCASSSDRENSPLHFGNGTRLTVT.

This rearrangement joins TRBV7-9 to TRBJ2-7; 7 bases agree with TRBD1. CDR1 SEHNR and CDR2 FQNEAQ come from the germline V gene (reference sequence). J was trimmed by 0 bases and V by 1 base; bases with no gene match: 3. This CDR3 has 15 amino acids. For the CDR3, the DNA is TGTGCCAGCAGCTTAGGGGGGACAGACTCCTACGAGCAGTACTTC. Translated: CASSLGGTDSYEQYF. Full variable domain (missing parts from reference TRBV7-9 and TRBJ2-7): DTGVSQNPRHKITKRGQNVTFRCDPISEHNRLYWYRQTLGQGPEFLTYFQNEAQLEKSRLLSDRFSAERPKGSFSTLEIQRTEQGDSAMYLCASSLGGTDSYEQYFGPGTRLTVT.

The chain couples TRBV11-3 to TRBJ2-1; 8 bases are a match to TRBD2. V lost 5 bases to trimming and J lost 3 bases; unmatched junction nucleotides: 6. The CDR3 is made up of 15 amino acids. CDR1 and CDR2 (germline): SGHNT, YENEEA. Here the CDR3 reads CASSPDSGDYNEQFF. In nucleotides, the CDR3 is TGTGCCAGCAGCCCCGATAGCGGGGACTACAATGAGCAGTTCTTC.

The genes are TRBV4-1 and TRBJ1-3; D is uncertain. Germline-derived CDR1 and CDR2 are MGHRA and YSYEKL. V lost 0 bases and J lost 1, with 4 bases in between. This CDR3 contains 14 residues. DNA for the CDR3: TGCGCCAGCAGCCAAGAAAGGTCTGGAAACACCATATATTTT. This sequence encodes CASSQERSGNTIYF.

J is TRBJ1-6 and V is TRBV10-3; 11 nucleotides line up with TRBD1. In germline, CDR1 is ENHRY, CDR2 SYGVKD. CDR3 length equals 15 residues. Unmatched junction bases numbered 2, after V lost 1 base and J lost 9 bases. In DNA form, the CDR3 reads TGTGCCATCAGTGAGTTAGGACAGGGGGCTTCACCCCTCCACTTT. The encoded protein is CAISELGQGASPLHF.

This clone is a singleton in its sample. The sample holds other DNA sequences that translate to the same CDR3. The chain is built from TRBV30 and TRBJ1-5, with a weak D call TRBD1 (6 bases). V lost 5 bases and J lost 5, with 13 bases in between. The CDR3 has 13 amino acids. Germline V gives CDR1 GTSNPN, CDR2 SVGIG (reference sequence). CDR3: CAWAAGGDQPQHF. CDR3 in DNA: TGTGCCTGGGCCGCCGGGGGCGATCAGCCCCAGCATTTT. The whole variable domain, remainder taken from reference TRBV30 and TRBJ1-5, is SQTIHQWPATLVQPVGSPLSLECTVEGTSNPNLYWYRQAAGRGLQLLFYSVGIGQISSEVPQNLSASRPQDRQFILSSKKLLLSDSGFYLCAWAAGGDQPQHFGDGTRLSIL.

The chain employs TRBV5-1 and TRBJ2-4; D unresolved. From germline, CDR1 is SGHRS and CDR2 YFSETQ. CDR3 length: 15 amino acids. Trimming left V 2 bases short and J 1 base short, with 10 bases between. CDR3 in DNA: TGCGCCAGCAGCTTCTCCGCCGATGCCAAAAACATTCAGTACTTC. This gives the protein CASSFSADAKNIQYF.

The gene calls are TRBV11-2 and TRBJ2-3, with 8 nucleotides matching TRBD1. The V and J ends lost 5 bases and 8 bases, in that order; junction bases with no gene match: 12. Per the germline V gene, CDR1 is SGHAT and CDR2 is FQNNGV. The CDR3 runs 15 residues. CDR3 bases: TGTGCCAGCAGCGTAGGAGGACAGGGAAGTAGTACGCAGTATTTT. It is translated as CASSVGGQGSSTQYF. The full variable domain, with the rest looked up from reference TRBV11-2 and TRBJ2-3, is EAGVAQSPRYKIIEKRQSVAFWCNPISGHATLYWYQQILGQGPKLLIQFQNNGVVDDSQLPKDRFSAERLKGVDSTLKIQPAKLEDSAVYLCASSVGGQGSSTQYFGPGTRLTVL.

The chain has TRBV27 and TRBJ1-6, with D possibly being TRBD1 (5 bases). The V and J ends lost 3 bases and 5 bases respectively, with 8 bases between them. This CDR3 has 14 amino acids. Germline CDR1 reads MNHEY; CDR2 reads SMNVEV (reference sequence). In DNA, the CDR3 is TGTGCCAGCAGTTTGGGACTGAATAATTCACCCCTCCACTTT. It specifies CASSLGLNNSPLHF.

This clone was observed once. This chain connects TRBV19 to TRBJ2-3; 8 nucleotides match TRBD1. Germline V CDR1 and CDR2: LNHDA, SQIVND (reference sequence). J was trimmed by 4 bases and V by 5 bases; bases with no gene match: 11. The CDR3 sequence is 16 residues long. The DNA of the CDR3 is TGTGCCAGTAGTCGTCAAGCAGGGGGCCTAGCAGATACGCAGTATTTT. Amino acid sequence: CASSRQAGGLADTQYF.

The chain links TRBV5-1 to TRBJ2-1; the D gene is possibly TRBD2 (5 bases). Germline CDR1 and CDR2: SGHRS and YFSETQ. The CDR3 is 13 amino acids. The V and J ends lost 0 bases and 10 bases respectively, with 11 bases between them. The CDR3 DNA reads TGCGCCAGCAGCTTGGAGGAGGCGAGGGAGCAGTTCTTC. Translated, it gives CASSLEEAREQFF. The full variable domain, its missing parts supplied by reference TRBV5-1 and TRBJ2-1, is KAGVTQTPRYLIKTRGQQVTLSCSPISGHRSVSWYQQTPGQGLQFLFEYFSETQRNKGNFPGRFSGRQFSNSRSEMNVSTLELGDSALYLCASSLEEAREQFFGPGTRLTVL.

This chain joins TRBV7-9 and TRBJ1-5; D call uncertain. Per germline, CDR1 SEHNR and CDR2 FQNEAQ (reference sequence). The CDR3 is 13 residues long. The V end was cut by 4 bases, the J end by 14 bases, with 18 bases between. CDR3 loop: CASSWAVDGTKHF. The CDR3 DNA reads TGTGCCAGCAGCTGGGCGGTCGACGGAACGAAGCATTTT. Based on the CDR3 plus reference TRBV7-9 and TRBJ1-5, the full variable domain is DTGVSQNPRHKITKRGQNVTFRCDPISEHNRLYWYRQTLGQGPEFLTYFQNEAQLEKSRLLSDRFSAERPKGSFSTLEIQRTEQGDSAMYLCASSWAVDGTKHFGDGTRLSIL.